Given below is one T cell receptor beta chain in context. No antigen is known for it. This entry comes from a study of T cell responses to AZD1222 COVID-19 vaccine. General study findings and limits: Donors were chiefly white British, with a greater number of females, and clonal diversity was perhaps underestimated. The number of AZD1222 recipients seropositive at baseline was only 5 to 7.

The CDR3 has 14 amino acids. V was cut by 5 bases and J by 4 bases, with 14 bases left in between. The germline gives CDR1 SGHDN, CDR2 FVKESK. Sequencing used immunoSEQ multiplex PCR; TCRdb keeps in-frame clones, though not all of them. The sample consists of about 100,000 clones, around nine tenths of them appearing once. This sequence joins TRBV14 and TRBJ1-2; weak D call: TRBD1 (5 bases). The source material was peripheral blood, sampled on day 0 of MenACWY control vaccination. This TCR was recovered from an adult in good health. CDR3 amino acids: CASSARDGSYGYTF. The CDR3 DNA reads as TGTGCCAGCAGCGCGCGGGACGGCTCCTATGGCTACACCTTC. The full variable domain, rest sourced from reference TRBV14 and TRBJ1-2, is EAGVTQFPSHSVIEKGQTVTLRCDPISGHDNLYWYRRVMGKEIKFLLHFVKESKQDESGMPNNRFLAERTGGTYSTLKVQPAELEDSGVYFCASSARDGSYGYTFGSGTRLTVV.